The 29 T cell receptor beta chains listed next were all sequenced from one sample in a study of T cell responses to AZD1222 COVID-19 vaccine. Sequenced by immunoSEQ multiplex PCR; TCRdb stores in-frame clones only, minus some. Of about 120,000 clones in the sample, around 89% were seen once. The source was peripheral blood, collected 28 days after the second AZD1222 dose. All receptors derive from an adult who received the AZD1222 COVID-19 vaccine.

The genes are TRBV4-2 and TRBJ2-7, with D possibly being TRBD2 (6 bases). Germline V lookup: CDR1 LGHNA, CDR2 YNFKEQ. The CDR3 runs 15 residues. V was trimmed by 4 bases and J by 0 bases, leaving 13 bases between them. CDR3 sequence (DNA): TGTGCCAGCAGCCCTCGGGCGGAGGGCTCCTACGAGCAGTACTTC. This gives the protein CASSPRAEGSYEQYF.

This clone came up a few times. The chain employs TRBV29-1 and TRBJ1-2, with TRBD1 identical over 9 bases. The germline CDR1 and CDR2 sequences are SQVTM and ANQGSEA. Germline trimming cut 3 bases from V and 2 bases from J; bases unmatched to any gene: 4. The CDR3 contains 14 residues. CDR3 coding DNA: TGCAGCGTTGATCGAGGACAGGGGAACTATGGCTACACCTTC. Amino acids: CSVDRGQGNYGYTF.

This clone showed up just a few times. This chain joins TRBV4-1 and TRBJ1-5; D is unclear. The V gene's germline CDR1 is MGHRA and CDR2 YSYEKL. The CDR3 consists of 16 residues. V was shortened by 0 bases and J by 0 bases, with 9 bases between the two germline ends. CDR3 coding DNA: TGCGCCAGCAGCCAAGAAGACCGCGTTAGCAATCAGCCCCAGCATTTT. This translates into CASSQEDRVSNQPQHF.

This rearrangement joins TRBV7-3 to TRBJ2-2, with a weak D call TRBD2 (5 bases). Germline-derived CDR1 and CDR2 are SGHTA and FQGTGA. The CDR3 consists of 15 residues. The V end was cut by 5 bases, the J end by 3 bases, with 13 bases between. The DNA of the CDR3 is TGTGCCAGCAGCCCCCCGGGGAGCGACACCGGGGAGCTGTTTTTT. It specifies CASSPPGSDTGELFF.

This rearrangement joins TRBV6-5 to TRBJ2-7, with a tentative D call TRBD1 (7 bases). Germline CDR1 and CDR2: MNHEY and SVGAGI. Trimming cost V 1 base and J 2 bases, with 15 bases left between them. This CDR3 has 16 residues. CDR3 sequence: CASSYLESGGPYEQYF. The CDR3 DNA reads TGTGCCAGCAGTTACTTAGAATCAGGGGGGCCCTACGAGCAGTACTTC.

This clone was seen only once. A junction end diverges from the germline sequence, so it may reflect a read error. The chain employs TRBV2 and TRBJ2-3, with D possibly TRBD1 on 6 matching bases. The CDR3 length is 9 residues. Germline loops: CDR1 SNHLY, CDR2 FYNNEI. This chain's CDR3 is CASRGAWNF. Here the CDR3 DNA reads TGTGCCAGCAGGGGGGCGTGGAATTTT.

The chain has TRBV19 and TRBJ2-1; 10 bases are a match to TRBD2. CDR3 length: 14 residues. The V gene's germline CDR1 is LNHDA and CDR2 SQIVND (reference sequence). After removal of 5 bases from V and 7 bases from J, the junction contained 5 bases not matched to a gene. The CDR3 region has the DNA TGTGCCAGTAGTCCTAGCGGGGGTTGGAATGAGCAGTTCTTC. It is translated as CASSPSGGWNEQFF.

J is TRBJ2-5 and V is TRBV7-3; possible D gene TRBD1, 6 bases. The CDR3 spans 15 residues. The V gene lost 5 bases and the J gene lost 8 bases, with 21 bases spanning the gap. Germline V gene sequence: CDR1 SGHTA, CDR2 FQGTGA. The chain's CDR3 is CASSLSPGARGTQYF. CDR3 nucleotides: TGTGCCAGCAGCCTGAGCCCAGGGGCCCGCGGAACCCAGTACTTC.

The V gene is TRBV11-3, the J gene TRBJ2-1; tentatively, D is TRBD2 (5 bases). The CDR3 covers 17 residues. Germline assignment: CDR1 SGHNT and CDR2 YENEEA. V was pared by 4 bases and J by 0 bases, with 16 bases between. CDR3 coding DNA: TGTGCCAGCAGCTCTTCCCCAGGACTTAGCTCCTACAATGAGCAGTTCTTC. This sequence encodes CASSSSPGLSSYNEQFF.

V and J are TRBV7-9 and TRBJ2-7; the match to TRBD2 covers 8 bases. This CDR3 has 16 amino acids. The ends lost 5 bases at V and 5 bases at J; junction bases unmatched: 14. The germline gives CDR1 SEHNR, CDR2 FQNEAQ (reference sequence). The CDR3 is CASSLVVGLASHEQYF. CDR3 DNA: TGTGCCAGCAGCCTGGTTGTAGGACTAGCTTCCCACGAGCAGTACTTC.

The rearrangement links TRBV4-1 to TRBJ2-3, with a tentative D call TRBD2 (5 bases). The CDR3 runs 17 residues. Germline assignment: CDR1 MGHRA and CDR2 YSYEKL. Trimming took 3 bases from V and 2 from J, leaving 18 bases between them. CDR3 sequence reads: CASSHPEARFDTDTQYF. DNA for the CDR3: TGCGCCAGCAGCCACCCGGAGGCCAGATTTGACACAGATACGCAGTATTTT.

The genes are TRBV4-3 and TRBJ2-2; 9 nucleotides align to TRBD2. V gave up 3 bases and J gave up 0 bases; unmatched junction bases: 5. Germline V gene sequence: CDR1 LGHNA, CDR2 YSLEER. CDR3 length: 17 residues. The CDR3 DNA follows: TGCGCCAGCAGCCAGGCCGGACTAGCGTCGAACACCGGGGAGCTGTTTTTT. Protein: CASSQAGLASNTGELFF.

The table lists this clone with a few counts. The chain employs TRBV7-2 and TRBJ2-7; TRBD2 matches 12 bases. CDR1 is SGHTA, CDR2 FQGNSA, per germline. The junction had 17 bases not matched to a gene; V was cut back by 5 bases and J by 6 bases. This CDR3 spans 18 amino acids. The CDR3 DNA follows: TGTGCCAGCAGCCCAATCCATTCGACTAGCGGGGGTTTTTCCGAGCAGTACTTC. Translation gives CASSPIHSTSGGFSEQYF.

A single count supports this clone. The V call is TRBV10-3, the J call TRBJ2-2, with a weak D call TRBD2 (6 bases). This CDR3 has 12 residues. Trimming pared 4 bases from V and 6 bases from J, leaving 6 bases between. Germline CDR1 ENHRY, CDR2 SYGVKD. The CDR3 bases are TGTGCCATCAGTGCGGGGGCCGGGGAGCTGTTTTTT. Translating it yields CAISAGAGELFF.

The chain employs TRBV30 and TRBJ1-2; D unclear. This CDR3 region has 14 residues. Trimming left V 1 base short and J 8 bases short, with 17 bases between. Germline loops: CDR1 GTSNPN, CDR2 SVGIG (reference sequence). The CDR3 sequence: CAWSGFTIRGGYTF. The CDR3, as DNA: TGTGCCTGGAGTGGGTTCACGATCCGCGGAGGCTACACCTTC.

The J gene is TRBJ1-2, the V gene TRBV12-3 or TRBV12-4; D is undetermined. This CDR3 is 13 amino acids long. Trimming took off 3 bases at V and 6 bases at J, with 11 bases between the two ends. CDR3 DNA: TGTGCCAGCAGTTTTTTAATTGGCCATGGCTACACCTTC. This codes for CASSFLIGHGYTF.

This chain links TRBV6-1 with TRBJ2-3, with TRBD1 matching 9 bases. The germline V gene encodes CDR1 MNHNS and CDR2 SASEGT. The junction had 5 bases not matched to a gene; V was cut back by 2 bases and J by 2 bases. The CDR3 extends over 16 amino acids. The DNA for the CDR3 is TGTGCCAGCAGTGAATCACAGGGGGCCGCCACAGATACGCAGTATTTT. It encodes CASSESQGAATDTQYF.

This clone was seen a handful of times. The V and J genes are TRBV7-9 and TRBJ1-2, with D maybe TRBD1 (6 bases). The ends were cut back, 5 bases at V and 4 bases at J, with 14 bases in the middle. Per the germline V gene, CDR1 is SEHNR and CDR2 is FQNEAQ (reference sequence). This CDR3 spans 14 amino acids. The CDR3 DNA follows: TGTGCCAGCAGCCAAGGGGGGGTAAGCTATGGCTACACCTTC. This encodes CASSQGGVSYGYTF.

This rearrangement joins TRBV7-2 to TRBJ2-7, with D possibly called TRBD1 or TRBD2 (7 bases each). Trimming took 5 bases from V and 4 from J, leaving 18 bases between them. This CDR3 is built from 15 residues. Germline lookup yields CDR1 SGHTA and CDR2 FQGNSA. CDR3 protein: CASSQGGSRDYEQYF. Written as DNA, the CDR3 is TGTGCCAGCAGCCAGGGGGGGAGTCGGGATTACGAGCAGTACTTC.

The chain joins TRBV5-1 to TRBJ2-1; 8 bases fit TRBD2. CDR1 is SGHRS, CDR2 YFSETQ, per germline. The V gene end was trimmed by 0 bases and the J gene end by 8 bases; junction bases not matched to a gene: 16. The CDR3 extends over 18 amino acids. The CDR3 DNA reads as TGCGCCAGCAGCTTGGCCTCCCTTTCCCGGGGGGGGTCGGATGAGCAGTTCTTC. Its protein product is CASSLASLSRGGSDEQFF.

The chain recombines TRBV28 with TRBJ2-1, with 7 bases that match TRBD2. V lost 9 bases, J lost 2 bases, and 7 bases stayed unmatched. CDR1 and CDR2 (germline): MDHEN, SYDVKM. The CDR3 has 14 amino acids. The CDR3, as DNA: TGTGCCAGTAGAGCGACTAGCCCCTACAATGAGCAGTTCTTC. Translation gives CASRATSPYNEQFF.

The chain is built from TRBV7-6 and TRBJ2-1; 11 bases are a match to TRBD2. V lost 5 bases to trimming and J lost 9 bases; unmatched junction nucleotides: 18. The germline V gene has CDR1 SGHVS and CDR2 FNYEAQ. CDR3 length: 18 residues. In nucleotides, the CDR3 is TGTGCCAGCAGCCAAGCCGCCGGGACTAGCGGAGGAGGGGGTGAGCAGTTCTTC. Translated: CASSQAAGTSGGGGEQFF.

The V call is TRBV5-5, the J call TRBJ1-2; 10 bases line up with TRBD1. Looked up from germline, CDR1 is SGHKS and CDR2 is YYEKEE (reference sequence). There are 17 residues in the CDR3. The trim removed 4 bases at V and 8 bases at J, leaving 17 bases unmatched. The chain's CDR3 is CASSLEPGQGKIGGYTF. The CDR3 DNA follows: TGTGCCAGCAGCCTTGAGCCGGGACAGGGGAAGATTGGCGGCTACACCTTC.

The chain employs TRBV7-3 and TRBJ2-1; D perhaps matches TRBD2 (6 bases). The CDR3 extends over 14 amino acids. Trimming left V 5 bases short and J 7 bases short, with 15 bases between. The V gene's germline CDR1 is SGHTA and CDR2 FQGTGA. The CDR3 DNA reads TGTGCCAGCAGCCCCGTCTCTCGGGGGAATGAGCAGTTCTTC. Protein product: CASSPVSRGNEQFF.

The chain couples TRBV12-5 to TRBJ2-3, with D perhaps TRBD2 (6 bases). The CDR3 has 22 residues. Germline-derived CDR1 and CDR2 are LGHNT and FRNRAP. The V gene lost 1 base and the J gene lost 0 bases, with 29 bases spanning the gap. In DNA form, the CDR3 reads TGTGCTAGTGGTTTGGGTCCTAAATTTGGCGGGGACGCAAGCTCTAGCACAGATACGCAGTATTTT. It codes for CASGLGPKFGGDASSSTDTQYF. The full variable domain, rest sourced from reference TRBV12-5 and TRBJ2-3, is DARVTQTPRHKVTEMGQEVTMRCQPILGHNTVFWYRQTMMQGLELLAYFRNRAPLDDSGMPKDRFSAEMPDATLATLKIQPSEPRDSAVYFCASGLGPKFGGDASSSTDTQYFGPGTRLTVL.

This chain connects TRBV6-5 to TRBJ2-2; tentative D call: TRBD1 (6 bases). V was shortened by 0 bases and J by 4 bases, with 12 bases between the two germline ends. Germline CDR1 is MNHEY and CDR2 is SVGAGI. This CDR3 comprises 16 residues. DNA of the CDR3: TGTGCCAGCAGTTACTCGGCAGGGGTGATCACCGGGGAGCTGTTTTTT. Encoded protein: CASSYSAGVITGELFF.

The chain employs TRBV24-1 and TRBJ1-2; weak D call: TRBD1 (6 bases). The CDR3 has 13 amino acids. The V gene lost 7 bases and the J gene lost 4 bases, with 12 bases spanning the gap. Germline V gene sequence: CDR1 KGHDR, CDR2 SFDVKD. The CDR3 loop is CATSPGHPYGYTF. CDR3 in DNA: TGTGCCACCAGCCCGGGACATCCCTATGGCTACACCTTC.

The chain joins TRBV10-3 to TRBJ1-5, with D possibly being TRBD1 (5 bases). The CDR3 runs to 13 residues. Germline assignment: CDR1 ENHRY and CDR2 SYGVKD. V was clipped by 11 bases and J by 0 bases, with 11 bases between them. The CDR3 DNA reads as TGTGCCTCACGGGACGGTAGCAATCAGCCCCAGCATTTT. Translated, it gives CASRDGSNQPQHF.

The rearrangement uses TRBV3-1 (or the pseudogene TRBV3-2) and TRBJ1-1, with 8 positions matching TRBD1. In germline, CDR1 is LGHDT, CDR2 YNNKEL (reference sequence). With 6 bases clipped from V and 6 bases from J, the junction kept 9 bases outside the gene matches. The CDR3 is 14 amino acids. DNA of the CDR3: TGTGCCAGCAGGGGCAGGGGGCTAGGGCCTGAAGCTTTCTTT. It translates to CASRGRGLGPEAFF.